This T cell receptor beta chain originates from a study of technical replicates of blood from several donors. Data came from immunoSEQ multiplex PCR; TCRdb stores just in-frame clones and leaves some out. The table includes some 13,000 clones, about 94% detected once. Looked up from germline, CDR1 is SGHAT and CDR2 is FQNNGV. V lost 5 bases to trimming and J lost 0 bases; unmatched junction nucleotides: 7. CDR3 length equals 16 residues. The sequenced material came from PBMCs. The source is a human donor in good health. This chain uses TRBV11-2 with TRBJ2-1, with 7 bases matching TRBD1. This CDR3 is CASSTTTGRSYNEQFF. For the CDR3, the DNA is TGTGCCAGCAGCACAACGACAGGGCGCTCCTACAATGAGCAGTTCTTC.